Following are 8 T cell receptor beta chains from one sample sequenced in a study of cytomegalovirus exposure and HLA in healthy donors. Sequencing was performed with immunoSEQ multiplex PCR; in TCRdb, only in-frame clones are kept and a portion is missing. The top ten hold about 0.65% of the sample, which has 110,000 to 150,000 clones, approximately 90% seen once. The source material was PBMCs. Source of these receptors: a man between 18 and 29 years old in good health and CMV-seronegative.

The J gene is TRBJ1-5, the V gene TRBV7-9, with TRBD1 as a possible D gene (6 bases). CDR3 length: 17 amino acids. Trimming pared 4 bases from V and 0 bases from J, leaving 16 bases between. The germline CDR1 and CDR2 sequences are SEHNR and FQNEAQ (reference sequence). The CDR3 region is CASSSPRQVYSNQPQHF. In nucleotides, the CDR3 is TGTGCCAGCAGCTCCCCACGACAGGTCTATAGCAATCAGCCCCAGCATTTT.

The chain is built from TRBV6-4 and TRBJ2-1; TRBD2 agrees at 12 bases. This CDR3 contains 13 residues. Germline assignment: CDR1 MRHNA and CDR2 SNTAGT. With 5 bases clipped from V and 10 bases from J, the junction kept 3 bases outside the gene matches. The CDR3 DNA reads TGTGCCAGCAGTCCGCTAGCGGGAGGGGAGCAGTTCTTC. Translated: CASSPLAGGEQFF.

The chain combines TRBV10-3 with TRBJ2-2; 7 bases fit TRBD1. CDR1 is ENHRY, CDR2 SYGVKD, per germline. This CDR3 is 16 amino acids long. Trimming took 3 bases from V and 0 from J; bases not matched to a gene: 4. CDR3 loop: CAISEPGQSNTGELFF. CDR3 DNA sequence: TGTGCCATCAGTGAACCGGGACAGTCGAACACCGGGGAGCTGTTTTTT.

This clone was found once. The CDR3 region has the DNA TGTGCCTGGAGTAGGAAGAGGCAAGAGACCCAGTACTTC. This codes for CAWSRKRQETQYF. The V and J genes are TRBV30 and TRBJ2-5, with D unresolved. Germline V lookup: CDR1 GTSNPN, CDR2 SVGIG (reference sequence). CDR3 length equals 13 residues. The V end lost 2 bases, the J end lost 2 bases, and 9 bases lay between the germline ends.

The chain uses TRBV7-3 and TRBJ2-3, with TRBD2 identical over 9 bases. The CDR3 covers 16 residues. The V segment lost 3 bases and the J segment 1 base; nucleotides outside the gene matches: 5. CDR1 SGHTA and CDR2 FQGTGA come from the germline V gene. CDR3 DNA sequence: TGTGCCAGCAGCTTGATCATAGCGGGGGGCACAGATACGCAGTATTTT. This encodes CASSLIIAGGTDTQYF.

This clone was seen a single time. V gene TRBV7-2 combines with J gene TRBJ2-4; possibly TRBD2 for D (5 bases). The CDR3 is made up of 14 amino acids. Germline V gives CDR1 SGHTA, CDR2 FQGNSA. V lost 5 bases, J lost 8 bases, and 16 bases lay in between. The CDR3 bases are TGTGCCAGCAGCGCCCCGCCTGCGAGGGACATTCAGTACTTC. It encodes CASSAPPARDIQYF. Filled out from reference TRBV7-2 and TRBJ2-4, the complete variable domain reads GAGVSQSPSNKVTEKGKDVELRCDPISGHTALYWYRQSLGQGLEFLIYFQGNSAPDKSGLPSDRFSAERTGGSVSTLTIQRTQQEDSAVYLCASSAPPARDIQYFGAGTRLSVL.

This chain connects TRBV29-1 to TRBJ2-2; D perhaps matches TRBD2 (6 bases). The CDR3 covers 14 residues. The germline V gene encodes CDR1 SQVTM and CDR2 ANQGSEA. The V end was cut by 4 bases, the J end by 6 bases, with 15 bases between. For the CDR3, the DNA is TGCAGCGTTGTCTTCGGGAGCTGGGCCGGGGAGCTGTTTTTT. It is translated as CSVVFGSWAGELFF.

This clone showed up just once. V gene TRBV29-1 combines with J gene TRBJ2-1, with 10 positions matching TRBD2. Germline assignment: CDR1 SQVTM and CDR2 ANQGSEA. The CDR3 covers 13 residues. Unmatched junction bases numbered 3, after V lost 7 bases and J lost 3 bases. CDR3 DNA: TGCAGCGAGGCTAGCGGGAGCTACAATGAGCAGTTCTTC. Translated: CSEASGSYNEQFF.